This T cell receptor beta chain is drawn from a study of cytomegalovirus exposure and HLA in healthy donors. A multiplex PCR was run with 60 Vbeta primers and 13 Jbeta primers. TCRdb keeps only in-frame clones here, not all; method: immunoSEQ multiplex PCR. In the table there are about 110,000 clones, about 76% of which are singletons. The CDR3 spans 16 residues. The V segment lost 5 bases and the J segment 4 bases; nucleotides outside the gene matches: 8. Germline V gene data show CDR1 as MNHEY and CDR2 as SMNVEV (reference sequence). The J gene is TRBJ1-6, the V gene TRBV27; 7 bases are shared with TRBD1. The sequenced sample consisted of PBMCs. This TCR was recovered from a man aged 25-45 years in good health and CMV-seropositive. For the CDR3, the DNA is TGTGCCAGCAGTAGGGCAGGGGGTGGATATAATTCACCCCTCCACTTT. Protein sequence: CASSRAGGGYNSPLHF.